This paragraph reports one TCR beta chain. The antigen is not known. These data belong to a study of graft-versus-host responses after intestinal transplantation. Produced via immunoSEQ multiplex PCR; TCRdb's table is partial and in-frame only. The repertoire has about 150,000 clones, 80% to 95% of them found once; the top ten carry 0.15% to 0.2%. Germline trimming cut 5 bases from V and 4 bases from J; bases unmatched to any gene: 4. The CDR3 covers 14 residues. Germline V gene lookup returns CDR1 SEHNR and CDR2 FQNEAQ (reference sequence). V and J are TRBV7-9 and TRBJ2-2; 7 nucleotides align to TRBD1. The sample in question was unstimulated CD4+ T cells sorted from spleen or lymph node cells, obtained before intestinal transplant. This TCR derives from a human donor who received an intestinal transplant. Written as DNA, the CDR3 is TGTGCCAGCAGCAACAGGGGTACCACCGGGGAGCTGTTTTTT. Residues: CASSNRGTTGELFF.